This T cell receptor beta chain derives from a study of post-analysis software for immune sequencing data. Notes on the study in general: About 5 TRBV segments occurring more often in patients than controls included TRBV5-6, TRBV5-1 and TRBV20-1. By F measure, strong co-clustering occurred among samples prepared in the same batch.

This clonotype was picked up many times. Its cognate antigen is unknown. Germline CDR1 is SGHVS and CDR2 is FQNEAQ. The V and J ends lost 5 bases and 6 bases respectively, with 12 bases between them. The CDR3 length is 13 residues. Libraries were made from TCR beta cDNA, and they carried unique molecular identifiers. T cells numbering about 0.85 to 11 million yielded cDNA molecules that totaled roughly 500,000. One entry per CDR3 protein, called by TCRdb with MiXCR from the PCR reads. Counted here are hundreds of thousands of distinct CDR3 sequences, roughly 30% occurring once; the ten biggest clones make up 0.55% to 0.65%.

The sequencing sample was made of blood. V and J are TRBV7-8 and TRBJ2-3; TRBD2 is a possible D gene (6 bases). This clonotype was obtained from a girl between 10 and 17 years old with multiple sclerosis. The CDR3 coding sequence is TGTGCCAGCAGCAGGGACTGGGGGGATACGCAGTATTTT. The encoded protein is CASSRDWGDTQYF.